The 25 T cell receptor beta chains reported below all come from one sample, sequenced in a study of blood T cell repertoires in COVID-19. Clones were sequenced by immunoSEQ multiplex PCR, and TCRdb holds only the in-frame ones, with some missing. The sample lists 50,000 or so clones; about 83% were seen once. Sequenced input: peripheral blood. The origin of the receptors is a woman between 55 and 75 years old with acute or convalescent COVID-19.

The chain employs TRBV23-1 and TRBJ1-3; tentatively, D is TRBD1 (6 bases). TRBV23-1 is identified as an open reading frame with a role that is uncertain. The CDR3 is made up of 16 amino acids. Trimming stripped 4 bases from V and 0 bases from J, with 13 bases between. The DNA of the CDR3 is TGCGCCAGCAGTCTACTAACAGGGATCTCTGGAAACACCATATATTTT. Translating it yields CASSLLTGISGNTIYF.

J is TRBJ2-7 and V is TRBV27; weak D call: TRBD1 (6 bases). Per germline, CDR1 MNHEY and CDR2 SMNVEV (reference sequence). The V end lost 6 bases, the J end lost 3 bases, and 18 bases lay between the germline ends. The CDR3 has 15 residues. CDR3 sequence: CASSTTVGAGYEQYF. CDR3 bases: TGTGCCAGCAGCACAACCGTGGGGGCAGGCTACGAGCAGTACTTC.

The CDR3 reads CASSLPKAGPNEQFF. CDR3 nucleotide sequence: TGTGCCAGCAGCTTGCCGAAAGCAGGGCCCAATGAGCAGTTCTTC. V is TRBV5-4 and J is TRBJ2-1; D is possibly TRBD1 (5 bases). The germline V and J ends were trimmed by 1 base and 6 bases, with 14 bases remaining between them. Germline V gene data show CDR1 as SGHNT and CDR2 as YYREEE (reference sequence). This CDR3 is 15 amino acids long.

This sequence joins TRBV2 and TRBJ2-1; TRBD2 matches 15 bases. The CDR3 consists of 14 residues. V lost 5 bases and J lost 9; bases outside the gene matches: 2. The germline V gene encodes CDR1 SNHLY and CDR2 FYNNEI. The CDR3 sequence: CASSRTSGRVEQFF. As DNA, the CDR3 is TGTGCCAGCAGTCGGACTAGCGGGAGGGTTGAGCAGTTCTTC. The full variable domain, rest sourced from reference TRBV2 and TRBJ2-1, is EPEVTQTPSHQVTQMGQEVILRCVPISNHLYFYWYRQILGQKVEFLVSFYNNEISEKSEIFDDQFSVERPDGSNFTLKIRSTKLEDSAMYFCASSRTSGRVEQFFGPGTRLTVL.

The chain carries TRBV6-6 and TRBJ1-3, with 10 bases aligning to TRBD1. V gave up 7 bases and J gave up 3 bases; unmatched junction bases: 6. Germline lookup yields CDR1 MNHNY and CDR2 SVGAGI (reference sequence). CDR3 length: 15 residues. The CDR3 here is CASTDRGLGGNTIYF. In DNA form, the CDR3 reads TGTGCCAGCACTGACAGGGGGCTGGGTGGAAACACCATATATTTT.

The chain carries TRBV5-4 and TRBJ1-1; 8 nucleotides match TRBD1. J gave up 1 base and V 6 bases, and 5 bases lay outside the gene matches. The length of the CDR3 is 14 residues. Germline V gene sequence: CDR1 SGHNT, CDR2 YYREEE (reference sequence). The CDR3: CASNPGTGNTEAFF. The CDR3 coding sequence is TGTGCCAGCAACCCCGGGACAGGGAACACTGAAGCTTTCTTT.

This clone came up once. This chain links TRBV6-5 with TRBJ1-5; 8 bases map to TRBD1. After removal of 6 bases from V and 5 bases from J, the junction contained 6 bases not matched to a gene. This CDR3 has 14 residues. Germline values: CDR1 MNHEY, CDR2 SVGAGI. CDR3 coding DNA: TGTGCCAGCAGCTGGACAGGGTTCGATCAGCCCCAGCATTTT. Its protein product is CASSWTGFDQPQHF.

The gene calls are TRBV15 and TRBJ1-4, with D perhaps TRBD1 (5 bases). The CDR3 is 16 amino acids. CDR1 and CDR2 (germline): LNHNV, YYDKDF (reference sequence). V was cut by 0 bases and J by 2 bases, with 10 bases left in between. The CDR3 loop is CATSRDHGGTNEKLFF. The CDR3 DNA sequence: TGTGCCACCAGCAGAGATCATGGGGGGACTAATGAAAAACTGTTTTTT.

The chain combines TRBV5-1 with TRBJ2-1; 7 bases fit TRBD2. Germline V gene lookup returns CDR1 SGHRS and CDR2 YFSETQ. The CDR3 is 13 residues long. After removal of 7 bases from V and 4 bases from J, the junction contained 5 bases not matched to a gene. The CDR3 DNA is TGCGCCAGCCGCCTAGCGGAGTACAATGAGCAGTTCTTC. It yields the protein CASRLAEYNEQFF.

This clone was found a few times. The chain is built from TRBV27 and TRBJ1-2; 8 bases map to TRBD1. Germline values: CDR1 MNHEY, CDR2 SMNVEV (reference sequence). The trim removed 3 bases at V and 1 base at J, leaving 13 bases unmatched. The CDR3 has 18 residues. The CDR3 loop reads CASSLVRGTGGNNYGYTF. In nucleotides, the CDR3 is TGTGCCAGCAGTTTGGTGAGGGGGACAGGAGGGAATAACTATGGCTACACCTTC.

This sequence joins TRBV5-4 and TRBJ1-2; no clear D. V was trimmed by 1 base and J by 6 bases, leaving 10 bases between them. Germline V gives CDR1 SGHNT, CDR2 YYREEE (reference sequence). This CDR3 spans 13 amino acids. DNA for the CDR3: TGTGCCAGCAGCTTGACAAATGGTAATGGCTACACCTTC. Amino acids: CASSLTNGNGYTF. Filled out from reference TRBV5-4 and TRBJ1-2, the complete variable domain reads ETGVTQSPTHLIKTRGQQVTLRCSSQSGHNTVSWYQQALGQGPQFIFQYYREEENGRGNFPPRFSGLQFPNYSSELNVNALELDDSALYLCASSLTNGNGYTFGSGTRLTVV.

The V gene is TRBV28, the J gene TRBJ1-5; 11 positions match TRBD1. The CDR3 extends over 13 amino acids. The V gene's germline CDR1 is MDHEN and CDR2 SYDVKM. Trimming cost V 10 bases and J 6 bases; bases outside gene matches: 5. The CDR3, as DNA: TGTGCCACCTGGACAGGGGGCGTTCAGCCCCAGCATTTT. This codes for CATWTGGVQPQHF.

The gene calls are TRBV7-9 and TRBJ1-1; possible D gene TRBD1, 6 bases. Trimming cost V 4 bases and J 8 bases, with 14 bases left between them. Per germline, CDR1 SEHNR and CDR2 FQNEAQ (reference sequence). This CDR3 has 13 residues. CDR3 protein: CASSSRQAREAFF. The CDR3 bases are TGTGCCAGCAGCTCCAGACAGGCTCGCGAAGCTTTCTTT.

This clone has just one count. This chain joins TRBV7-8 and TRBJ1-1; possibly TRBD1 for D (6 bases). This CDR3 has 18 amino acids. CDR1 is SGHVS and CDR2 is FQNEAQ in the germline V gene. V was shortened by 3 bases and J by 0 bases, with 20 bases between the two germline ends. CDR3 in amino acids: CASSLGALSTIMNTEAFF. The CDR3 DNA is TGTGCCAGCAGCTTGGGGGCCTTATCCACCATCATGAACACTGAAGCTTTCTTT.

The CDR3 reads CASSLGQHNQPQHF. CDR3 DNA: TGTGCCAGCAGCTTAGGACAGCACAATCAGCCCCAGCATTTT. This rearrangement joins TRBV5-6 to TRBJ1-5, with D tentatively TRBD1 (6 bases). This CDR3 is built from 14 residues. V was shortened by 2 bases and J by 3 bases, with 9 bases between the two germline ends. Germline lookup yields CDR1 SGHDT and CDR2 YYEEEE.

This clone was recorded only once. V and J are TRBV7-9 and TRBJ2-7; possibly TRBD1 for D (5 bases). V was cut by 6 bases and J by 4 bases, with 13 bases left in between. Per the germline V gene, CDR1 is SEHNR and CDR2 is FQNEAQ (reference sequence). The CDR3 has 13 amino acids. As DNA, the CDR3 is TGTGCCAGCAGTAGACAGACCGGGTACGAGCAGTACTTC. Translated, it gives CASSRQTGYEQYF. Complete variable domain (other parts from reference TRBV7-9 and TRBJ2-7): DTGVSQNPRHKITKRGQNVTFRCDPISEHNRLYWYRQTLGQGPEFLTYFQNEAQLEKSRLLSDRFSAERPKGSFSTLEIQRTEQGDSAMYLCASSRQTGYEQYFGPGTRLTVT.

The chain uses TRBV30 and TRBJ1-2, with D possibly TRBD1 on 5 matching bases. Looked up from germline, CDR1 is GTSNPN and CDR2 is SVGIG (reference sequence). The V and J ends lost 4 bases and 5 bases respectively, with 8 bases between them. The CDR3 runs 11 residues. CDR3: CAWKGFYGYTF. In DNA form, the CDR3 reads TGTGCCTGGAAGGGGTTTTATGGCTACACCTTC.

This clone was detected only once. This sequence joins TRBV7-9 and TRBJ1-2, with 7 bases fitting TRBD1. Trimming took 5 bases from V and 5 from J; bases not matched to a gene: 8. Germline loops: CDR1 SEHNR, CDR2 FQNEAQ (reference sequence). There are 14 residues in the CDR3. Here the CDR3 DNA reads TGTGCCAGCAGCCCTCCTGACAGGGCTTATGGCTACACCTTC. This sequence encodes CASSPPDRAYGYTF. Filled out from reference TRBV7-9 and TRBJ1-2, the complete variable domain reads DTGVSQNPRHKITKRGQNVTFRCDPISEHNRLYWYRQTLGQGPEFLTYFQNEAQLEKSRLLSDRFSAERPKGSFSTLEIQRTEQGDSAMYLCASSPPDRAYGYTFGSGTRLTVV.

There are a few counts of this clone. CDR3 in amino acids: CASSMFHGTSGGEETQYF. The DNA of the CDR3 is TGTGCCAGTAGTATGTTTCACGGGACTAGCGGTGGTGAAGAGACCCAGTACTTC. The V gene is TRBV19, the J gene TRBJ2-5; the match to TRBD2 covers 11 bases. The CDR3 is made up of 18 amino acids. Germline V gives CDR1 LNHDA, CDR2 SQIVND (reference sequence). With V trimmed by 3 bases and J by 3 bases, 12 bases remained unmatched. The whole variable domain, remainder taken from reference TRBV19 and TRBJ2-5, is DGGITQSPKYLFRKEGQNVTLSCEQNLNHDAMYWYRQDPGQGLRLIYYSQIVNDFQKGDIAEGYSVSREKKESFPLTVTSAQKNPTAFYLCASSMFHGTSGGEETQYFGPGTRLLVL.

The chain employs TRBV5-1 and TRBJ2-7; TRBD1 matches at 8 bases. V lost 4 bases, J lost 0 bases, and 6 bases stayed unmatched. The CDR3 is 15 amino acids. The germline gives CDR1 SGHRS, CDR2 YFSETQ. DNA for the CDR3: TGCGCCAGCAGCCGTTCACAGGGGGTCTCCTACGAGCAGTACTTC. Amino acids: CASSRSQGVSYEQYF.

This chain links TRBV9 with TRBJ2-3; no reliable D call. Germline V gene data show CDR1 as SGDLS and CDR2 as YYNGEE. This CDR3 has 14 amino acids. With 2 bases removed from V and 0 bases from J, the gap between germline ends came to 7 bases. CDR3 in amino acids: CASSVSTSTDTQYF. In DNA, the CDR3 is TGTGCCAGCAGCGTTAGCACTAGCACAGATACGCAGTATTTT. Full variable domain (missing parts from reference TRBV9 and TRBJ2-3): DSGVTQTPKHLITATGQRVTLRCSPRSGDLSVYWYQQSLDQGLQFLIQYYNGEERAKGNILERFSAQQFPDLHSELNLSSLELGDSALYFCASSVSTSTDTQYFGPGTRLTVL.

This chain joins TRBV28 and TRBJ2-3; D remains ambiguous. Germline V gene lookup returns CDR1 MDHEN and CDR2 SYDVKM. The CDR3 totals 12 residues. CDR3 nucleotide sequence: TGTGCGGGCAGTACTAGCACAGATACGCAGTATTTT. Its translation: CAGSTSTDTQYF.

This chain links TRBV19 with TRBJ1-5; TRBD1 matches at 7 bases. In germline, CDR1 is LNHDA, CDR2 SQIVND (reference sequence). With V trimmed by 3 bases and J by 2 bases, 4 bases remained unmatched. The CDR3 has 15 residues. CDR3 bases: TGTGCCAGTAGTATGTACAGGGGTGGCAATCAGCCCCAGCATTTT. Amino acids: CASSMYRGGNQPQHF.

The gene calls are TRBV7-2 and TRBJ2-3; 11 nucleotides agree with TRBD2. CDR1 SGHTA and CDR2 FQGNSA come from the germline V gene. Unmatched junction bases numbered 12, after V lost 4 bases and J lost 3 bases. CDR3 length: 18 residues. CDR3 nucleotide sequence: TGTGCCAGCAGCTATGAGGAGGTAGCGGGAGGGATGACAGATACGCAGTATTTT. This codes for CASSYEEVAGGMTDTQYF.

V gene TRBV2 combines with J gene TRBJ1-5; 9 bases fit TRBD1. CDR3 length: 16 amino acids. The J segment lost 2 bases and the V segment lost 6 bases, leaving 8 bases of the junction unmatched. Germline CDR1 SNHLY, CDR2 FYNNEI. The CDR3 DNA is TGTGCCAGCAGCCGGAACCGGGACAGGGGCAATCAGCCCCAGCATTTT. Translated, it gives CASSRNRDRGNQPQHF.